This T cell receptor (beta chain) is drawn from a study of regulatory T cells in long-lasting Graves disease. This clonotype was seen many times. What it recognizes is unknown. Study-wide findings and caveats: Persistent Graves' patients showed reduced TCR diversity versus newly diagnosed patients.

The time point: newly diagnosed GD, antithyroid drugs for less than 3 months. Following extraction of RNA from PBMCs, that RNA was used to make the TCR library. This CDR3 region has 13 residues. Germline values: CDR1 DFQATT, CDR2 SNEGSKA (reference sequence). V lost 4 bases to trimming and J lost 8 bases, with 15 bases between them. According to the study, TCR beta libraries were built with iRepertoire HTBI primers and CDR3-region Arm-PCR. TCRdb analysed the multiplex PCR reads with MiXCR anew, one entry per CDR3 protein. The table shows about 440,000 distinct CDR3 sequences, with 15% occurring only once. The sample was also linked to a second study, of T cells in Graves' hyperthyroidism and ophthalmopathy.

The sequence derives from a woman aged 25 to 39 with Graves disease. V usage is TRBV20-1 and J usage is TRBJ2-1, with D unresolved. Sample: peripheral blood mononuclear cells (PBMCs), taken at new diagnosis, from a patient treated with antithyroid drugs. CDR3 nucleotide sequence: TGCAGTGCTACCGAGGTCCCCGGTCATGAGCAGTTCTTC. Translated: CSATEVPGHEQFF.